The 21 T cell receptor beta chains listed next were all sequenced from one sample in a study of T cell responses to AZD1222 COVID-19 vaccine. Only in-frame clones appear in the TCRdb table, and some are missing; sequencing was by immunoSEQ multiplex PCR. The repertoire has some 120,000 clones, about nine tenths of them found once; the top ten carry roughly 1.5%. Here the sequenced sample was peripheral blood, taken on day 0 of AZD1222 vaccination. These receptor sequences come from an adult in good health.

The chain joins TRBV19 to TRBJ1-2, with 7 bases identical to TRBD1. Germline assignment: CDR1 LNHDA and CDR2 SQIVND (reference sequence). V trimming: 4 bases; J trimming: 6 bases; junction bases outside the gene matches: 11. The CDR3 loop spans 15 amino acids. The CDR3 nucleotides read TGTGCCAGTAGTAAACCGGGACAGAAGATTCATGGCTACACCTTC. Translating it yields CASSKPGQKIHGYTF.

J is TRBJ2-7 and V is TRBV19, with TRBD1 identical over 7 bases. Trimming removed 3 bases from V and 2 bases from J; junction bases left unmatched: 7. Germline V gene sequence: CDR1 LNHDA, CDR2 SQIVND (reference sequence). The CDR3 consists of 15 residues. The CDR3 is CASSIGTGVPYEQYF. CDR3 in DNA: TGTGCCAGTAGTATTGGAACAGGGGTACCCTACGAGCAGTACTTC. Full variable domain (missing parts from reference TRBV19 and TRBJ2-7): DGGITQSPKYLFRKEGQNVTLSCEQNLNHDAMYWYRQDPGQGLRLIYYSQIVNDFQKGDIAEGYSVSREKKESFPLTVTSAQKNPTAFYLCASSIGTGVPYEQYFGPGTRLTVT.

This clone occurred once. The CDR3 sequence: CASSPGGFNTEAFF. DNA of the CDR3: TGTGCCAGCAGCCCAGGGGGCTTCAACACTGAAGCTTTCTTT. This chain connects TRBV28 to TRBJ1-1; 8 nucleotides agree with TRBD1. CDR3 length: 14 residues. Germline lookup yields CDR1 MDHEN and CDR2 SYDVKM. The ends lost 6 bases at V and 2 bases at J; junction bases unmatched: 5.

This sequence joins TRBV28 and TRBJ2-7; D is undetermined. Germline values: CDR1 MDHEN, CDR2 SYDVKM. Trimming shortened V by 6 bases and J by 1 base, and 7 bases separated the two germline ends. The CDR3 consists of 12 residues. The CDR3 is CASRAGSYEQYF. In nucleotides, the CDR3 is TGTGCCAGCAGGGCCGGGTCCTACGAGCAGTACTTC.

This rearrangement joins TRBV30 to TRBJ1-6; D uncertain. CDR1 is GTSNPN and CDR2 is SVGIG in the germline V gene (reference sequence). The CDR3 sequence is 14 residues long. V lost 1 base and J 9 bases, leaving 13 bases between the germline ends. The CDR3 coding sequence is TGTGCCTGGAGTGCAGGAGCCAGGACTTCACCCCTCCACTTT. Translated, it gives CAWSAGARTSPLHF.

The gene calls are TRBV28 and TRBJ2-7; D not certain. The CDR3 sequence is 11 residues long. Germline assignment: CDR1 MDHEN and CDR2 SYDVKM. The germline V and J ends were trimmed by 6 bases and 1 base, with 4 bases remaining between them. CDR3 coding DNA: TGTGCCAGCAGACTATCCTACGAGCAGTACTTC. Residues: CASRLSYEQYF.

This clone was seen a few times. The rearrangement uses TRBV7-9 and TRBJ1-1; possibly TRBD1 for D (6 bases). Germline V gene data show CDR1 as SEHNR and CDR2 as FQNEAQ (reference sequence). Trimming took off 3 bases at V and 4 bases at J, with 12 bases between the two ends. The CDR3 is 14 amino acids. CDR3 region: CASSFKGGGTEAFF. The CDR3 bases are TGTGCCAGCAGCTTCAAAGGAGGGGGCACTGAAGCTTTCTTT.

This chain connects TRBV7-9 to TRBJ2-7; 8 nucleotides align to TRBD1. This CDR3 is built from 13 residues. The ends lost 3 bases at V and 5 bases at J; junction bases unmatched: 3. Germline lookup yields CDR1 SEHNR and CDR2 FQNEAQ (reference sequence). The CDR3: CASSFSDRDEQYF. Written as DNA, the CDR3 is TGTGCCAGCAGCTTCTCGGACAGGGACGAGCAGTACTTC. Variable domain in full (rest from reference TRBV7-9 and TRBJ2-7): DTGVSQNPRHKITKRGQNVTFRCDPISEHNRLYWYRQTLGQGPEFLTYFQNEAQLEKSRLLSDRFSAERPKGSFSTLEIQRTEQGDSAMYLCASSFSDRDEQYFGPGTRLTVT.

The CDR3 sequence: CASSLVGGANSPLHF. CDR3 DNA: TGTGCCAGCAGCTTAGTGGGGGGCGCAAATTCACCCCTCCACTTT. J is TRBJ1-6 and V is TRBV7-8; weak D call: TRBD1 (6 bases). V was pared by 1 base and J by 7 bases, with 11 bases between. There are 15 residues in the CDR3. Germline values: CDR1 SGHVS, CDR2 FQNEAQ.

This clone was seen more than once but under ten times. This chain joins TRBV7-8 and TRBJ2-3, with 10 bases aligning to TRBD2. J was trimmed by 6 bases and V by 6 bases; bases with no gene match: 9. Germline V gene sequence: CDR1 SGHVS, CDR2 FQNEAQ. The CDR3 consists of 15 residues. CDR3 in amino acids: CASRSKRGGVDTQYF. CDR3 DNA sequence: TGTGCCAGCAGATCGAAGCGGGGGGGCGTTGATACGCAGTATTTT.

V usage is TRBV28 and J usage is TRBJ2-2; D perhaps matches TRBD1 (5 bases). The CDR3 contains 17 residues. Trimming removed 6 bases at V and 1 base at J, with 18 bases between. The V gene's germline CDR1 is MDHEN and CDR2 SYDVKM. In DNA, the CDR3 is TGTGCCAGCAGGGAAGGGCGACAGCGTCGGAACACCGGGGAGCTGTTTTTT. Translating it yields CASREGRQRRNTGELFF. The complete variable domain, with remaining parts taken from reference TRBV28 and TRBJ2-2, reads DVKVTQSSRYLVKRTGEKVFLECVQDMDHENMFWYRQDPGLGLRLIYFSYDVKMKEKGDIPEGYSVSREKKERFSLILESASTNQTSMYLCASREGRQRRNTGELFFGEGSRLTVL.

The rearrangement joins TRBV11-2 to TRBJ1-1; D is unclear. The CDR3 length is 13 residues. Germline lookup yields CDR1 SGHAT and CDR2 FQNNGV. V lost 1 base and J lost 6, with 9 bases in between. The DNA for the CDR3 is TGTGCCAGCAGCTTAGCCACTTATCCTGAAGCTTTCTTT. Protein sequence: CASSLATYPEAFF.

This clone was counted between two and nine times. The rearrangement joins TRBV28 to TRBJ1-5; D unclear. V was cut by 9 bases and J by 0 bases, with 9 bases left in between. The CDR3 runs to 13 residues. Germline V gene lookup returns CDR1 MDHEN and CDR2 SYDVKM. CDR3: CASRAPSNQPQHF. As DNA, the CDR3 is TGTGCCAGTAGGGCCCCTAGCAATCAGCCCCAGCATTTT. The entire variable domain, with the rest obtained from reference TRBV28 and TRBJ1-5, is as follows: DVKVTQSSRYLVKRTGEKVFLECVQDMDHENMFWYRQDPGLGLRLIYFSYDVKMKEKGDIPEGYSVSREKKERFSLILESASTNQTSMYLCASRAPSNQPQHFGDGTRLSIL.

This clone was seen a single time. The CDR3 region has the DNA TGTGCCAGCAGTCCGGGGGGCCTCCAAGAGACCCAGTACTTC. This codes for CASSPGGLQETQYF. This chain joins TRBV9 and TRBJ2-5; D may be TRBD2 (7 bases). The V end lost 5 bases, the J end lost 1 base, and 12 bases lay between the germline ends. The CDR3 extends over 14 amino acids. CDR1 SGDLS and CDR2 YYNGEE come from the germline V gene.

V is TRBV5-1 and J is TRBJ1-1, with D maybe TRBD1 (5 bases). The CDR3 is made up of 14 amino acids. V was pared by 0 bases and J by 4 bases, with 10 bases between. The germline V gene has CDR1 SGHRS and CDR2 YFSETQ. In DNA, the CDR3 is TGCGCCAGCAGCTTGGCCTTGGGGGGCACTGAAGCTTTCTTT. This sequence encodes CASSLALGGTEAFF.

V usage is TRBV5-1 and J usage is TRBJ1-1; no firm D call. This CDR3 region has 13 residues. Trimming removed 0 bases at V and 6 bases at J, with 9 bases between. Germline V lookup: CDR1 SGHRS, CDR2 YFSETQ. The CDR3 DNA sequence: TGCGCCAGCAGCTTGGCCGGAACCCCTGAAGCTTTCTTT. Translated: CASSLAGTPEAFF.

This clone was recorded a few times. This rearrangement joins TRBV21-1 to TRBJ2-7; TRBD2, the table's D call, lacks a check against the DNA. TRBV21-1 is a listed pseudogene. The CDR3 has 15 residues. The CDR3 loop reads CASSHEVIPSYEQYF. The CDR3, as DNA: TGTGCCAGCAGCCACGAGGTGATCCCATCCTACGAGCAGTACTTC.

This sequence joins TRBV28 and TRBJ1-2, with D perhaps TRBD1 (6 bases). CDR3 length: 14 amino acids. Looked up from germline, CDR1 is MDHEN and CDR2 is SYDVKM. The V end was cut by 5 bases, the J end by 0 bases, with 10 bases between. The DNA of the CDR3 is TGTGCCAGCAGTCCTAGGACAGCTAACTATGGCTACACCTTC. This codes for CASSPRTANYGYTF.

V and J are TRBV6-5 and TRBJ1-1; D remains unclear. The germline gives CDR1 MNHEY, CDR2 SVGAGI. V was clipped by 9 bases and J by 0 bases, with 5 bases between them. The CDR3 contains 11 residues. CDR3 nucleotides: TGTGCCAGTTACATGAACACTGAAGCTTTCTTT. Translated, it gives CASYMNTEAFF.

The CDR3 region has the DNA TGCAGCGTTGAAGATCAAAGGACGTACTACAATGAGCAGTTCTTC. Residues: CSVEDQRTYYNEQFF. The genes are TRBV29-1 and TRBJ2-1; the D is unclear. Looked up from germline, CDR1 is SQVTM and CDR2 is ANQGSEA. V lost 0 bases and J lost 3, with 12 bases in between. The CDR3 has 15 amino acids.

The J gene is TRBJ1-4, the V gene TRBV5-4; D is uncertain. This CDR3 has 14 residues. V lost 0 bases and J 4 bases, leaving 7 bases between the germline ends. CDR1 and CDR2 (germline): SGHNT, YYREEE (reference sequence). The DNA for the CDR3 is TGTGCCAGCAGCTTGGGGACGGTTAATGAAAAACTGTTTTTT. Amino acids: CASSLGTVNEKLFF.